Listed below are T cell receptor beta chains from one sample, sequenced in a study of T cell clonotyping in hematopoietic cell transplantation. Only in-frame clones appear in the TCRdb table, and some are missing; sequencing was by immunoSEQ multiplex PCR. The profile shows under 9,500 clones, more than 80% of them singletons. The sequenced sample was peripheral blood mononuclear cells, obtained 180 days after allogeneic stem cell transplant. The receptors were sampled from a female patient aged 50-65 years who had an allogeneic stem cell transplant from an unrelated donor, so the T cells may come from the graft donor. Some clones in this sample may be carry-over from other donors' samples. Each CDR3 is given with its conserved first and last residue. The D gene is left open where the match is weak. Clone size appears in some rows only: once, few, many, or a class for an expanded clone.

size,V,J,D,CDR3,DNA
.,TRBV27,TRBJ2-7,.,CASRDNSYEQYF,TGTGCCAGCCGGGACAACTCCTACGAGCAGTACTTC
.,TRBV28,TRBJ2-3,TRBD2,CASSLEASGGTTDTQYF,TGTGCCAGCAGTTTAGAAGCTAGCGGGGGCACCACAGATACGCAGTATTTT
.,TRBV5-6,TRBJ2-5,TRBD1,CASSLGVGTGGETQYF,TGTGCCAGCAGCCTGGGAGTGGGGACAGGGGGGGAGACCCAGTACTTC
.,TRBV4-3,TRBJ1-1,.,CASSQGLGDEAFF,TGCGCCAGCAGCCAAGGTTTGGGTGATGAAGCTTTCTTT
.,TRBV7-2,TRBJ2-7,TRBD2,CASSLVPAGDLYEQYF,TGTGCCAGCAGCTTAGTGCCAGCGGGGGACCTCTACGAGCAGTACTTC
few,TRBV30,TRBJ2-2,.,CAWSGSETRELFF,TGTGCCTGGAGCGGGAGCGAGACTAGGGAGCTGTTTTTT
.,TRBV7-9,TRBJ2-3,TRBD2,CASSRTSGNTDTQYF,TGTGCCAGCAGCCGGACTAGCGGGAACACAGATACGCAGTATTTT
.,TRBV7-6,TRBJ1-6,.,CASSLLKAGPNSPLHF,TGTGCCAGCAGCCTATTGAAAGCGGGCCCAAATTCACCCCTCCACTTT
.,TRBV6-1,TRBJ2-3,.,CASSELGPRRGTDTQYF,TGTGCCAGCAGTGAACTAGGACCCCGAAGGGGCACGGATACGCAGTATTTT
.,TRBV7-6,TRBJ1-1,.,CASSLDGVGQQAFF,TGTGCCAGCAGCTTGGACGGAGTGGGGCAGCAAGCTTTCTTT
.,TRBV28,TRBJ2-7,.,CASSLVVYEQYF,TGTGCCAGCAGTTTGGTGGTTTACGAGCAGTACTTC
.,TRBV4-2,TRBJ1-2,TRBD1,CASSQVDRGLSYGYTF,TGTGCCAGCAGCCAAGTCGACAGGGGGTTAAGCTATGGCTACACCTTC
.,TRBV9,TRBJ2-7,TRBD2,CASSVSGGSHEQYF,TGTGCCAGCAGCGTTTCGGGCGGGAGCCACGAGCAGTACTTC
.,TRBV2,TRBJ1-1,.,CARSSFMNTEAFF,TGTGCCAGAAGCTCCTTCATGAACACTGAAGCTTTCTTT
.,TRBV30,TRBJ2-1,.,CAWSVRDEQFF,TGTGCCTGGAGTGTACGGGATGAGCAGTTCTTC
.,TRBV5-1,TRBJ1-1,.,CASSSHVGAEAFF,TGCGCCAGCAGCTCACACGTGGGCGCTGAAGCTTTCTTT
.,TRBV6-5,TRBJ2-7,TRBD2,CASSNPPGGEYEQYF,TGTGCCAGCAGTAACCCCCCGGGAGGGGAATACGAGCAGTACTTC
.,TRBV27,TRBJ2-7,TRBD2,CASTPQGLAGETAYEQYF,TGTGCCAGCACCCCCCAGGGACTAGCGGGAGAGACGGCCTACGAGCAGTACTTC
few,TRBV6-5,TRBJ1-1,.,CASSSGLHTEAFF,TGTGCCAGCAGTTCGGGACTCCACACTGAAGCTTTCTTT
.,TRBV27,TRBJ1-4,.,CASSSWANEKLFF,TGTGCCAGCAGTTCATGGGCTAATGAAAAACTGTTTTTT
.,TRBV6-5,TRBJ2-6,.,CASSPKVSGANVLTF,TGTGCCAGCAGTCCCAAGGTCTCTGGGGCCAACGTCCTGACTTTC
.,TRBV19,TRBJ2-7,.,CASRLVGSSEQYF,TGTGCCAGTAGGCTAGTAGGTAGTTCCGAGCAGTACTTC
.,TRBV7-2,TRBJ2-5,TRBD2,CASTGLAGGGTKTQYF,TGTGCCAGCACCGGTCTAGCGGGGGGTGGGACAAAGACCCAGTACTTC
few,TRBV19,TRBJ1-1,.,CASSPTPGGSTEAFF,TGTGCCAGTAGTCCAACACCGGGGGGTAGCACTGAAGCTTTCTTT
.,TRBV25-1,TRBJ1-1,.,CASSITERAEAFF,TGTGCCAGCAGTATTACAGAGAGGGCAGAAGCTTTCTTT
.,TRBV19,TRBJ2-7,.,CASSRDGKYEQYF,TGTGCCAGTAGCCGGGACGGGAAATACGAGCAGTACTTC
.,TRBV7-6,TRBJ2-1,.,CASSFLDLNRQQFF,TGTGCCAGCAGTTTCCTGGACCTAAACAGACAACAGTTCTTC
.,TRBV27,TRBJ1-2,.,CASSLARGNYGYTF,TGTGCCAGCAGTTTAGCTAGGGGGAACTATGGCTACACCTTC
.,TRBV6-6,TRBJ2-7,.,CASSLLSAGLHEQYF,TGTGCCAGCAGTCTCCTCTCCGCGGGACTCCACGAGCAGTACTTC
.,TRBV7-2,TRBJ1-1,TRBD1,CASSSHRQGYTEAFF,TGTGCCAGCAGCTCACATCGACAGGGGTACACTGAAGCTTTCTTT
.,TRBV19,TRBJ1-5,.,CASSIVPAAGILYSNQPQHF,TGTGCCAGTAGTATAGTTCCAGCGGCAGGAATCCTTTATAGCAATCAGCCCCAGCATTTT
.,TRBV29-1,TRBJ2-2,.,CAGSRGYGGELFF,TGCGCCGGCAGTCGGGGGTACGGCGGGGAGCTGTTTTTT
few,TRBV6-5,TRBJ1-3,.,CASSPNDPAGNTIYF,TGTGCCAGCAGTCCCAACGACCCAGCCGGAAACACCATATATTTT
.,TRBV2,TRBJ1-1,.,CASTTPGTTEAFF,TGTGCCAGCACCACGCCGGGAACAACTGAAGCTTTCTTT
few,TRBV2,TRBJ2-7,TRBD2,CASSDRTSYEQYF,TGTGCCAGCAGTGACCGGACTAGCTACGAGCAGTACTTC
.,TRBV30,TRBJ1-5,.,CAWSGQGGNQPQHF,TGTGCCTGGAGTGGGCAGGGCGGTAATCAGCCCCAGCATTTT
.,TRBV4-3,TRBJ2-7,TRBD1,CASSGGTGYEQYF,TGCGCCAGCAGCGGAGGGACAGGGTACGAGCAGTACTTC
.,TRBV5-1,TRBJ2-2,.,CASSLNTGELFF,TGCGCCAGCAGCTTGAACACCGGGGAGCTGTTTTTT
.,TRBV14,TRBJ1-2,TRBD1,CASSRNDRAHGYTF,TGTGCCAGCAGCCGGAATGACAGGGCCCATGGCTACACCTTC
once,TRBV27,TRBJ2-7,.,CASSLRTAYYEQYF,TGTGCCAGCAGTTTACGGACAGCATACTACGAGCAGTACTTC
.,TRBV7-8,TRBJ2-6,.,CASSTYNSGANVLTF,TGTGCCAGCAGCACGTATAACTCTGGGGCCAACGTCCTGACTTTC
few,TRBV6-1,TRBJ2-2,TRBD1,CASRTGTGHTGELFF,TGTGCCAGCAGGACCGGGACAGGGCACACCGGGGAGCTGTTTTTT
.,TRBV28,TRBJ2-1,.,CASSLSGVLWNEQFF,TGTGCCAGCAGTCTCTCAGGGGTTCTGTGGAATGAGCAGTTCTTC
.,TRBV7-9,TRBJ1-1,TRBD1,CASSPRTGSNTEAFF,TGTGCCAGCAGTCCTAGGACAGGTTCGAACACTGAAGCTTTCTTT
few,TRBV6-1,TRBJ1-6,.,CASSENDNSPLHF,TGTGCCAGCAGTGAAAATGATAATTCACCCCTCCACTTT
.,TRBV5-4,TRBJ1-2,TRBD1,CASSLTRQTGGPTSYGYTF,TGTGCCAGCAGCCTCACAAGACAGACAGGGGGCCCTACTTCATATGGCTACACCTTC
once,TRBV5-1,TRBJ1-1,.,CASSFGSMNTEAFF,TGCGCCAGCAGCTTCGGCAGCATGAACACTGAAGCTTTCTTT
.,TRBV19,TRBJ1-5,TRBD1,CASSSDDRVERSDQPQHF,TGTGCCAGTAGTTCAGACGACAGGGTCGAAAGAAGCGATCAGCCCCAGCATTTT
.,TRBV19,TRBJ1-5,.,CASSVPGYASDQPQHF,TGTGCCAGTAGTGTACCAGGGTATGCAAGCGATCAGCCCCAGCATTTT
.,TRBV5-1,TRBJ2-3,TRBD1,CASSLGTGVADTQYF,TGCGCCAGCAGCTTAGGGACAGGGGTGGCAGATACGCAGTATTTT
once,TRBV7-2,TRBJ2-7,TRBD2,CASSLILAGGPDEQYF,TGTGCCAGCAGCTTGATACTAGCGGGAGGGCCAGACGAGCAGTACTTC
.,TRBV6-5,TRBJ1-2,.,CASSYSRIGDNYGYTF,TGTGCCAGCAGTTACTCGAGGATTGGGGATAACTATGGCTACACCTTC
large,TRBV15,TRBJ1-5,.,CATGASNQPQHF,TGTGCCACCGGGGCTTCTAATCAGCCCCAGCATTTT
.,TRBV4-3,TRBJ1-1,.,CASSQGSVRSKGQGNTEAFF,TGCGCCAGCAGCCAAGGGAGTGTTAGGTCCAAGGGGCAAGGGAACACTGAAGCTTTCTTT
.,TRBV7-8,TRBJ2-3,.,CASSLLPGLDTQYF,TGTGCCAGCAGCTTACTCCCGGGACTAGATACGCAGTATTTT
.,TRBV20-1,TRBJ2-5,.,CSATPKETQYF,TGCAGTGCTACCCCAAAAGAGACCCAGTACTTC
.,TRBV7-3,TRBJ2-1,.,CASSLGRGGNEQFF,TGTGCCAGCAGCTTGGGCAGGGGCGGGAATGAGCAGTTCTTC
.,TRBV28,TRBJ2-7,.,CASRPTGVLHEQYF,TGTGCCAGCAGACCGACAGGTGTGCTACACGAGCAGTACTTC
.,TRBV7-8,TRBJ1-6,TRBD1,CASSPRTGGSYNSPLHF,TGTGCCAGCAGCCCCCGGACAGGGGGCTCCTATAATTCACCCCTCCACTTT
.,TRBV29-1,TRBJ1-4,.,CSVGREKLFF,TGCAGCGTGGGTAGAGAAAAACTGTTTTTT